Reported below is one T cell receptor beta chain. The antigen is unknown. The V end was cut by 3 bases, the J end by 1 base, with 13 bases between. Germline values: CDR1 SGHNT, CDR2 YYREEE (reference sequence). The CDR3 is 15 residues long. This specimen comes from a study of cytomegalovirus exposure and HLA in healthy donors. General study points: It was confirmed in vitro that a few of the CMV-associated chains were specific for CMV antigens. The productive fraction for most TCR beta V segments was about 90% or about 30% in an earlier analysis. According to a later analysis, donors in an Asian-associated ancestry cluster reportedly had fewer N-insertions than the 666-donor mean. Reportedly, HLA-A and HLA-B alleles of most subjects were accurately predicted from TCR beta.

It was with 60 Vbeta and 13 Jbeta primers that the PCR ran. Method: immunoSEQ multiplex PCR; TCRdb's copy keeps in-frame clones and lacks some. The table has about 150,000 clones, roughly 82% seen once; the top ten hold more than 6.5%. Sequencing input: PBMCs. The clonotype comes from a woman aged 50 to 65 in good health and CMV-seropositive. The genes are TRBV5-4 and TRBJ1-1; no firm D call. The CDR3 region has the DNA TGTGCCAGCAGCTCCGCCCAACGACAGAACACTGAAGCTTTCTTT. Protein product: CASSSAQRQNTEAFF.